This entry lists 8 T cell receptor beta chains sequenced from one sample in a study of neoadjuvant anti-PD-1 for oral cavity cancer. Clones were read by immunoSEQ multiplex PCR, and TCRdb kept only the in-frame ones, dropping some. The profile shows roughly 13,000 clones, roughly 60% of them singletons. Sequences were derived from tumor tissue, sampled before nivolumab (anti-PD-1) treatment. Receptor source: a person between 40 and 85 years old with oral cavity squamous cell carcinoma.

The V gene is TRBV7-9, the J gene TRBJ1-2, with D unclear. The V end lost 2 bases, the J end lost 6 bases, and 25 bases lay between the germline ends. CDR3 length equals 18 residues. The germline gives CDR1 SEHNR, CDR2 FQNEAQ (reference sequence). The DNA of the CDR3 is TGTGCCAGCAGCTTATTTGGTGGACCCGAGATATTGGAGGATGGCTACACCTTC. Amino acid sequence: CASSLFGGPEILEDGYTF.

The chain joins TRBV29-1 to TRBJ2-7, with TRBD2 matching over 7 bases. Trimming at V came to 6 bases and at J to 0 bases, leaving 8 bases not matched to a gene. The V gene's germline CDR1 is SQVTM and CDR2 ANQGSEA. The CDR3 sequence is 14 residues long. CDR3 in amino acids: CSVRGEGSSYEQYF. The CDR3 DNA is TGCAGCGTCCGGGGGGAGGGGAGCTCCTACGAGCAGTACTTC.

The chain recombines TRBV19 with TRBJ2-3, with D hard to call. Germline CDR1 and CDR2: LNHDA and SQIVND (reference sequence). This CDR3 comprises 14 residues. Trimming removed 3 bases at V and 3 bases at J, with 10 bases between. CDR3 coding DNA: TGTGCCAGTAGTATTAGGTTTTCAACAGATACGCAGTATTTT. This gives the protein CASSIRFSTDTQYF.

This chain's CDR3 is CASSFPTGGDYEQYF. The CDR3 bases are TGTGCCAGCAGCTTCCCCACGGGGGGGGACTACGAGCAGTACTTC. The chain links TRBV11-2 to TRBJ2-7; 8 nucleotides match TRBD2. V shed 3 bases and J 3 bases; nucleotides not matched to a gene: 7. CDR1 is SGHAT and CDR2 is FQNNGV in the germline V gene. The CDR3 has 15 residues.

There are a few counts of this clone. The chain carries TRBV19 and TRBJ2-3; 7 nucleotides line up with TRBD1. Germline CDR1 LNHDA, CDR2 SQIVND (reference sequence). V shed 5 bases and J 0 bases; nucleotides not matched to a gene: 5. The CDR3 covers 15 residues. CDR3 in DNA: TGTGCCAGTAGTCATGACAGGGCGAGCACAGATACGCAGTATTTT. Residues: CASSHDRASTDTQYF.

The chain is built from TRBV20-1 and TRBJ1-5; TRBD1 matches 7 bases. The junction had 5 bases not matched to a gene; V was cut back by 5 bases and J by 10 bases. Germline assignment: CDR1 DFQATT and CDR2 SNEGSKA (reference sequence). The CDR3 loop spans 11 amino acids. In DNA, the CDR3 is TGCAGTGCTCAGGGGGTAGGCCCCCAGCATTTT. This translates into CSAQGVGPQHF.

This chain joins TRBV5-1 and TRBJ2-3; D gene unclear. The CDR3 is made up of 16 amino acids. Germline-derived CDR1 and CDR2 are SGHRS and YFSETQ. V was shortened by 1 base and J by 0 bases, with 12 bases between the two germline ends. The CDR3 coding sequence is TGCGCCAGCAGCTTGACGGGCCAACCTAGCACAGATACGCAGTATTTT. Translation gives CASSLTGQPSTDTQYF.

This clone was counted a few times. The CDR3 nucleotides read TGTGCCAGCAGCTTAGTCCGGACGGGCACTGAAGCTTTCTTT. It specifies CASSLVRTGTEAFF. The rearrangement uses TRBV11-2 and TRBJ1-1; D is undetermined. This CDR3 is 14 amino acids long. From germline, CDR1 is SGHAT and CDR2 FQNNGV. With 1 base removed from V and 4 bases from J, the gap between germline ends came to 10 bases.